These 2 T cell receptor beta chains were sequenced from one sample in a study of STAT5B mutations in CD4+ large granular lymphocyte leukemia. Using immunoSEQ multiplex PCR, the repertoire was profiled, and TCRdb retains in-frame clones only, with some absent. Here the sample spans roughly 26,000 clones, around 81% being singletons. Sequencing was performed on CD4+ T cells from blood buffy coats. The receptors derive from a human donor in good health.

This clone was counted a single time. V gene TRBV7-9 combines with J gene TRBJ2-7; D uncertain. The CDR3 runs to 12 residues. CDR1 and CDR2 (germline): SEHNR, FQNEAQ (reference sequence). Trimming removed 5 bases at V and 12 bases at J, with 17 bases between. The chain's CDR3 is CASSQEVGPSYF. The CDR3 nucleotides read TGTGCCAGCAGCCAAGAGGTGGGTCCCTCGTACTTC.

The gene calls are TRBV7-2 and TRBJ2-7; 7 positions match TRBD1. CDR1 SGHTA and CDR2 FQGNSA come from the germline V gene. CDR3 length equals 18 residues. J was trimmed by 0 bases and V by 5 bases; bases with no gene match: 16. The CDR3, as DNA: TGTGCCAGCAGCGAACAGATGGGGACAGCTCATATCTCCTACGAGCAGTACTTC. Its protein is CASSEQMGTAHISYEQYF.